This TCR beta chain appears in the sequencing data of a study of sequential checkpoint blockade in melanoma. Study in general: Randomization was 1:1 between first-line nivolumab→ipilimumab and ipilimumab→nivolumab. After both sequences, patients received maintenance nivolumab.

The repertoire was sequenced with immunoSEQ multiplex PCR; TCRdb's copy has only in-frame clones and lacks some. The sample lists over 25,000 clones, 82% occurring once. From germline, CDR1 is SGHKS and CDR2 YYEKEE (reference sequence). The ends lost 4 bases at V and 7 bases at J; junction bases unmatched: 4. There are 15 residues in the CDR3. The treatment here: randomized to nivolumab then ipilimumab (arm A) or the reverse (arm B). Patients had received no earlier DNA-damaging chemotherapy. PBMC sorting kept live CD3+CD8+ cells without CD19 or CD56. The rearrangement links TRBV5-5 to TRBJ1-6, with 11 bases identical to TRBD1. This TCR derives from a human donor with melanoma. The starting material was CD8+ T cells sorted from blood (inferred from file names), obtained from a patient given nivolumab and ipilimumab in sequence. CDR3 nucleotide sequence: TGTGCCAGCAGCCATGGGGACAGGGGGAATTCACCCCTCCACTTT. It translates to CASSHGDRGNSPLHF.